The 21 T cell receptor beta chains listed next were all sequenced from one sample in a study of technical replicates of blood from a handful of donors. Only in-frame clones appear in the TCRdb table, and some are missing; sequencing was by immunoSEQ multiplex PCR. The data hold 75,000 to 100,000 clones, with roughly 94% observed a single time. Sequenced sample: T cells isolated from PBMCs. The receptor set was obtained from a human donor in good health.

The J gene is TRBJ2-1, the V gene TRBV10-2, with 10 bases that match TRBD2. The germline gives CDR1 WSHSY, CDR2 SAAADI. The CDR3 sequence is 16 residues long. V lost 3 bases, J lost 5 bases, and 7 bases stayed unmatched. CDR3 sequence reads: CASSEGRGLADNEQFF. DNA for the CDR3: TGCGCCAGCAGTGAAGGTCGAGGACTAGCGGACAATGAGCAGTTCTTC.

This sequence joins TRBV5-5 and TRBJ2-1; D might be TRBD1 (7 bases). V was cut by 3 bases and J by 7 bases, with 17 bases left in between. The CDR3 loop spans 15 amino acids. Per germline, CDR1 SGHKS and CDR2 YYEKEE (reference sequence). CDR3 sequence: CASSSTWTGGNEQFF. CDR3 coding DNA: TGTGCCAGCAGCTCAACCTGGACAGGAGGGAATGAGCAGTTCTTC.

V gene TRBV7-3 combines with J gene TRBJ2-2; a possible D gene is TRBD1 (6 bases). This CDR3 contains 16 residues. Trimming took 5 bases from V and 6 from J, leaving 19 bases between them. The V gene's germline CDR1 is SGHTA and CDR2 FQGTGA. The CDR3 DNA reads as TGTGCCAGCAGCCCCCTAGGCCGGACAGTCTCCGGGGAGCTGTTTTTT. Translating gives CASSPLGRTVSGELFF.

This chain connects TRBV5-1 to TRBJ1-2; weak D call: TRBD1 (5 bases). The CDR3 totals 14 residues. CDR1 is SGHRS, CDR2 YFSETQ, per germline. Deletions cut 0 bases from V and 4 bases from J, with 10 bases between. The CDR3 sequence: CASSLGRESYGYTF. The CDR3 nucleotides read TGCGCCAGCAGCTTGGGCAGGGAATCCTATGGCTACACCTTC.

The CDR3 protein is CASSFATGTHQETQYF. The CDR3 DNA sequence: TGTGCCAGCAGCTTTGCCACGGGGACTCATCAAGAGACCCAGTACTTC. J is TRBJ2-5 and V is TRBV5-6, with a tentative D call TRBD2 (6 bases). Germline values: CDR1 SGHDT, CDR2 YYEEEE. The ends were cut back, 2 bases at V and 2 bases at J, with 16 bases in the middle. There are 16 residues in the CDR3.

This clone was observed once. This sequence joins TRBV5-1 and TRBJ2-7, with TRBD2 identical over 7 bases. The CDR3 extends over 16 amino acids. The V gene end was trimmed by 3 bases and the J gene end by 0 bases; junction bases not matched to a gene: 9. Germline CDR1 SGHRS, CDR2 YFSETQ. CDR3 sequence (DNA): TGCGCCAGCAGCTCCATATTTCTAGCGGACTCCTACGAGCAGTACTTC. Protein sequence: CASSSIFLADSYEQYF.

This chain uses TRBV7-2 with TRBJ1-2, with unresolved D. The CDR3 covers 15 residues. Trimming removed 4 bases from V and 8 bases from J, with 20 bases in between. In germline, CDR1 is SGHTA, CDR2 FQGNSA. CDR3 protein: CASSSGSRGMRGYTF. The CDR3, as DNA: TGTGCCAGCAGCTCCGGATCGAGAGGGATGAGGGGCTACACCTTC.

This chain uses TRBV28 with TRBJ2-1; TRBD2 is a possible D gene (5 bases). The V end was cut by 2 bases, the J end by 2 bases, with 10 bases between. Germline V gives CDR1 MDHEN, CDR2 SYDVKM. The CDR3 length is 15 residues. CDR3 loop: CASSLPRVTYNEQFF. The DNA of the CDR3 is TGTGCCAGCAGTTTACCGCGGGTCACCTACAATGAGCAGTTCTTC.

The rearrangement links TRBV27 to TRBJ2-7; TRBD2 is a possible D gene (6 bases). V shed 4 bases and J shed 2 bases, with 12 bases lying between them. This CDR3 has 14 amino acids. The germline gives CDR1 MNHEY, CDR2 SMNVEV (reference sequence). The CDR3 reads CASSYGGMAYEQYF. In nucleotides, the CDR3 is TGTGCCAGCAGTTATGGCGGGATGGCCTACGAGCAGTACTTC.

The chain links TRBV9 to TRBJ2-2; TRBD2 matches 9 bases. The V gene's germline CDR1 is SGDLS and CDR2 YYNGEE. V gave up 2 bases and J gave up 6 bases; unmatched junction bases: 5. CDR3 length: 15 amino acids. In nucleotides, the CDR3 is TGTGCCAGCAGCGTTTCTAGCGGGGAACCCGGGGAGCTGTTTTTT. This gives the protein CASSVSSGEPGELFF.

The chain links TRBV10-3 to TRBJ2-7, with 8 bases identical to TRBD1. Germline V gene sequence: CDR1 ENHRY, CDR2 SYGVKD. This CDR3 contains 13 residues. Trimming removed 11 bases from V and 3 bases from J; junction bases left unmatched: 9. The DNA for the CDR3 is TGTGCCGTTCGCCCGGGACAGGACTACGAGCAGTACTTC. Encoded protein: CAVRPGQDYEQYF.

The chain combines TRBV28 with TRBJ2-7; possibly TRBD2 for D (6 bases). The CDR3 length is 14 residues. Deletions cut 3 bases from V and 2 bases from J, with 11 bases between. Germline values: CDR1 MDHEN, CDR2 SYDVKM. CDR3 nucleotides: TGTGCCAGCAGTTTTGGGGAGGCAGCCTACGAGCAGTACTTC. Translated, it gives CASSFGEAAYEQYF.

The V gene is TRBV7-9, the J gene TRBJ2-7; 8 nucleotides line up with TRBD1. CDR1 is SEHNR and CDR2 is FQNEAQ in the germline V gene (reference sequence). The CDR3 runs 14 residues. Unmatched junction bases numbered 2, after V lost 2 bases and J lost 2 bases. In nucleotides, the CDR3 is TGTGCCAGCAGCTTAAAGGACAGGGCCTACGAGCAGTACTTC. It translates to CASSLKDRAYEQYF.

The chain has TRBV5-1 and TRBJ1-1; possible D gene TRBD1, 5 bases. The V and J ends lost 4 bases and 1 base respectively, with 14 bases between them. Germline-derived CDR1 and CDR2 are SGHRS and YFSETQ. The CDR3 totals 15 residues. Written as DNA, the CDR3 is TGCGCCAGCAGCGTGACGGGACTAAAGAACACTGAAGCTTTCTTT. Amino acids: CASSVTGLKNTEAFF.

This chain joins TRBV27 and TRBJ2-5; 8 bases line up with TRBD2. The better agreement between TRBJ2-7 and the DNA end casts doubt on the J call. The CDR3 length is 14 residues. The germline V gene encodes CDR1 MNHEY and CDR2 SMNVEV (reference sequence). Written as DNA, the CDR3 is TGTGCCAGCAGTTATGGGCGGGAGGCTAGCGAGCAGTACTTC. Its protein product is CASSYGREASEQYF.

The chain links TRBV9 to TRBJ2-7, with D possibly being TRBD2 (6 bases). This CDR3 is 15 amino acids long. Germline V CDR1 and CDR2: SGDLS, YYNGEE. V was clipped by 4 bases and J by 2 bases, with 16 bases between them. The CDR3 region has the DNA TGTGCCAGCAGCCCCCGGGAGATAGCGACCTACGAGCAGTACTTC. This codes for CASSPREIATYEQYF.

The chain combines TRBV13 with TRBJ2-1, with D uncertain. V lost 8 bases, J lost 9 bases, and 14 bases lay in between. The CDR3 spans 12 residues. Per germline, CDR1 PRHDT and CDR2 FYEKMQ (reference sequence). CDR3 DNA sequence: TGTGCCAGCCAAAAACCAAGCACTGAGCAGTTCTTC. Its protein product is CASQKPSTEQFF.

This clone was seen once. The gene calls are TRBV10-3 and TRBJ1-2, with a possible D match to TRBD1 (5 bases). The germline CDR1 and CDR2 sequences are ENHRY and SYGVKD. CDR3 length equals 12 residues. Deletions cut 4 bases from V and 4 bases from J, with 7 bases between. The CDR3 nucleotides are TGTGCCATCAGTGTTGACAGCTATGGCTACACCTTC. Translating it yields CAISVDSYGYTF.

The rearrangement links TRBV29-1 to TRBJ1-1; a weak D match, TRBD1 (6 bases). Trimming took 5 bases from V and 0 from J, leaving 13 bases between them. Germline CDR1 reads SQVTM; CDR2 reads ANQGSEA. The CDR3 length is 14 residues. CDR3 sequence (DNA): TGCAGCGTTTTCCGGGGGGGGCTGAACACTGAAGCTTTCTTT. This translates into CSVFRGGLNTEAFF.

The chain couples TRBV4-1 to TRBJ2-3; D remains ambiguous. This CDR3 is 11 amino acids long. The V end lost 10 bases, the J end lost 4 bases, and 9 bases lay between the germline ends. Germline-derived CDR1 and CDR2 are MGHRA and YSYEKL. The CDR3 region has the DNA TGCGCCACCCTGGGCTCAGATACGCAGTATTTT. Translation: CATLGSDTQYF.

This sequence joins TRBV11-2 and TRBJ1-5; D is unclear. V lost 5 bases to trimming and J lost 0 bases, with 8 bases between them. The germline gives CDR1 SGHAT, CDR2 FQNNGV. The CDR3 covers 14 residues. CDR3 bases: TGTGCCAGCAGCCGACATTATAGCAATCAGCCCCAGCATTTT. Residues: CASSRHYSNQPQHF. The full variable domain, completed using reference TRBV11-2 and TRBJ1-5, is EAGVAQSPRYKIIEKRQSVAFWCNPISGHATLYWYQQILGQGPKLLIQFQNNGVVDDSQLPKDRFSAERLKGVDSTLKIQPAKLEDSAVYLCASSRHYSNQPQHFGDGTRLSIL.